Presented here are 5 T cell receptor beta chains from one specimen sequenced in a study of T-cell memory formation after mild COVID-19. TCRdb ran MiXCR on the 5' RACE reads and lists one entry per CDR3 protein. The table lists 430,000 or so distinct CDR3 sequences, around 27% of them singletons, with about 12% in the top ten. The sequenced sample consisted of PBMCs or a T cell subset sorted from them (not recorded which). The receptor source for this set is an adult woman who had mild COVID-19 (a few samples of this study predate the infection). Cell type and time point are not known.

This chain connects TRBV7-9 to TRBJ2-5; no definite D call. This CDR3 has 12 amino acids. V was shortened by 5 bases and J by 10 bases, with 14 bases between the two germline ends. The V gene's germline CDR1 is SEHNR and CDR2 FQNEAQ (reference sequence). In DNA, the CDR3 is TGTGCCAGCAGCCAACCAATGGGTGGCCAGTACTTC. Protein sequence: CASSQPMGGQYF.

This clonotype was found a few times. The chain uses TRBV10-3 and TRBJ2-3; TRBD2 is a possible D gene (5 bases). The CDR3 length is 18 residues. Germline lookup yields CDR1 ENHRY and CDR2 SYGVKD. The germline V and J ends were trimmed by 3 bases and 0 bases, with 19 bases remaining between them. The CDR3 loop reads CAISDFFRRRRSTDTQYF. The CDR3, as DNA: TGTGCCATCAGTGATTTTTTTAGGAGGCGCCGCAGCACAGATACGCAGTATTTT.

This clonotype has only one observation. This rearrangement joins TRBV5-1 to TRBJ2-1; D may be TRBD1 or TRBD2 (5 bases each). V gave up 4 bases and J gave up 6 bases, with 11 bases separating them. The CDR3 totals 13 residues. From germline, CDR1 is SGHRS and CDR2 YFSETQ. In nucleotides, the CDR3 is TGCGCCAGCAGCCGGGGACCCTTCAATGAGCAGTTCTTC. Translation gives CASSRGPFNEQFF. Full variable domain (missing parts from reference TRBV5-1 and TRBJ2-1): KAGVTQTPRYLIKTRGQQVTLSCSPISGHRSVSWYQQTPGQGLQFLFEYFSETQRNKGNFPGRFSGRQFSNSRSEMNVSTLELGDSALYLCASSRGPFNEQFFGPGTRLTVL.

This clonotype was picked up a small number of times. The chain carries TRBV6-5 and TRBJ1-2, with 7 bases matching TRBD1. The CDR3 runs 16 residues. V lost 7 bases and J lost 2; bases outside the gene matches: 13. Per the germline V gene, CDR1 is MNHEY and CDR2 is SVGAGI. CDR3 nucleotides: TGTGCCAGCACGGCCGCCTACAGGGGATCGAACTATGGCTACACCTTC. Amino acids: CASTAAYRGSNYGYTF.

This clonotype turned up a few times. The chain joins TRBV18 to TRBJ2-1; D unclear. CDR3 size: 13 residues. Germline CDR1 reads KGHSH; CDR2 reads LQKENI. V shed 3 bases and J shed 9 bases, with 12 bases lying between them. The CDR3 DNA follows: TGTGCCAGCTCACCCCCCTCCACGGGTGAGCAGTTCTTC. Amino acids: CASSPPSTGEQFF.